This TCR beta chain was sequenced during a study of OX40 agonist ivuxolimab in advanced cancers. Regarding the study as a whole: Within 6 weeks, CD4+ and CD8+ blood T cells expanded clonally at 0.1 to 3.0 mg/kg. Mean expanded clone counts were higher in CD8+ than CD4+ T cells. A proportion of nonresponders additionally exhibited low normalized T-cell clonal expansion.

CDR3 length: 14 amino acids. V was clipped by 4 bases and J by 4 bases; unmatched bases: 9. Germline-derived CDR1 and CDR2 are GTSNPN and SVGIG (reference sequence). Some clones are missing from TCRdb's copy, which holds only in-frame ones; the method was immunoSEQ multiplex PCR. The table has about 69,000 clones, about 84% seen once. Worth noting for this clone: As yet, its antigen is unknown.

At baseline, cycle 4 day 1, and cycle 7 day 1, blood was sampled. This material consisted of CD4+ or CD8+ T cells sorted from blood, taken in a trial of the OX40 agonist ivuxolimab. The origin of this receptor is an adult with an advanced solid tumor such as melanoma, head and neck, liver or kidney cancer. This rearrangement joins TRBV30 to TRBJ2-7; 8 bases line up with TRBD1. The CDR3 DNA reads as TGTGCCTGGACTAAACAGGGGGTGTCGTACGAGCAGTACTTC. As protein: CAWTKQGVSYEQYF.